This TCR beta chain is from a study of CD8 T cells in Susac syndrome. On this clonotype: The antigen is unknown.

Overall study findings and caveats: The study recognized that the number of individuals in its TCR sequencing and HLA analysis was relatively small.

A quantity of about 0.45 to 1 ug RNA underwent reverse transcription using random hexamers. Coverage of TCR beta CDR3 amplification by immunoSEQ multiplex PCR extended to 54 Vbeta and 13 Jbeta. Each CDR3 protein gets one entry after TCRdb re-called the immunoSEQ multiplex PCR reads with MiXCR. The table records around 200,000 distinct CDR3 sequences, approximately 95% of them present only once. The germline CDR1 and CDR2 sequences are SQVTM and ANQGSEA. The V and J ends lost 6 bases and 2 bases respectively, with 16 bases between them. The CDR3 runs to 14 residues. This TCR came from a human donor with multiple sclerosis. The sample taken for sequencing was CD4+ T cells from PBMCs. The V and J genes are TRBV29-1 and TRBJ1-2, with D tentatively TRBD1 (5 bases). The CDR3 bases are TGCAGCGTCCGACCGGGGCAGGGCAACTATGGCTACACCTTC. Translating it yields CSVRPGQGNYGYTF.